Listed here are 23 T cell receptor beta chains from one sample, sequenced in a study of CD8+ T cells in alopecia areata. Extracted RNA was reverse transcribed into cDNA, the sequencing template. Clones were read by immunoSEQ multiplex PCR, and TCRdb kept only the in-frame ones, dropping some. The table has some 180,000 clones, more than 50% seen once. The sample taken for sequencing was CD8+ T cells sorted from blood. The source of these receptors is a human donor in good health.

The chain recombines TRBV27 with TRBJ2-7; D ambiguous. CDR1 and CDR2 (germline): MNHEY, SMNVEV (reference sequence). This CDR3 comprises 13 residues. Trimming left V 4 bases short and J 6 bases short, with 13 bases between. The CDR3 DNA reads TGTGCCAGCAGTTCCCCCGGCGGTCGCGAGCAGTACTTC. This sequence encodes CASSSPGGREQYF.

The chain uses TRBV4-1 and TRBJ2-7; D call uncertain. From germline, CDR1 is MGHRA and CDR2 YSYEKL. The CDR3 is made up of 14 amino acids. V was clipped by 8 bases and J by 2 bases, with 16 bases between them. CDR3 loop: CASGRAGNTYEQYF. DNA of the CDR3: TGCGCCAGCGGTCGGGCAGGTAATACCTACGAGCAGTACTTC.

This clone was observed a handful of times. The V and J genes are TRBV27 and TRBJ2-7; 7 bases agree with TRBD1. The length of the CDR3 is 14 residues. CDR1 is MNHEY and CDR2 is SMNVEV in the germline V gene (reference sequence). The J segment lost 2 bases and the V segment lost 3 bases, leaving 4 bases of the junction unmatched. The DNA for the CDR3 is TGTGCCAGCAGTTTTGGGGACAGCGCCTACGAGCAGTACTTC. This gives the protein CASSFGDSAYEQYF.

The chain combines TRBV4-1 with TRBJ2-5, with a weak D call TRBD2 (5 bases). Trimming pared 4 bases from V and 4 bases from J, leaving 13 bases between. Germline V gene lookup returns CDR1 MGHRA and CDR2 YSYEKL. This CDR3 contains 14 residues. CDR3 amino acids: CASSRGFWGETQYF. The CDR3 DNA reads TGCGCCAGCAGCCGAGGGTTTTGGGGAGAGACCCAGTACTTC.

The chain employs TRBV13 and TRBJ2-7; D uncertain. The V gene lost 2 bases and the J gene lost 7 bases, with 15 bases spanning the gap. The CDR3 is 14 amino acids. Germline V gene lookup returns CDR1 PRHDT and CDR2 FYEKMQ (reference sequence). The CDR3 nucleotides are TGTGCCAGCAGCTTAAGTCCTGGCCTTAATGAGCAGTACTTC. It specifies CASSLSPGLNEQYF. The variable domain in full, completed from reference TRBV13 and TRBJ2-7, reads AAGVIQSPRHLIKEKRETATLKCYPIPRHDTVYWYQQGPGQDPQFLISFYEKMQSDKGSIPDRFSAQQFSDYHSELNMSSLELGDSALYFCASSLSPGLNEQYFGPGTRLTVT.

This clone appeared a few times. The rearrangement joins TRBV9 to TRBJ2-7, with 9 bases matching TRBD1. Trimming removed 5 bases from V and 5 bases from J; junction bases left unmatched: 5. Germline V gene sequence: CDR1 SGDLS, CDR2 YYNGEE. CDR3 size: 13 residues. CDR3 in amino acids: CASRGQGNDEQYF. For the CDR3, the DNA is TGTGCCAGCAGGGGACAGGGTAACGACGAGCAGTACTTC.

This rearrangement joins TRBV19 to TRBJ2-5, with D perhaps matching TRBD1 or TRBD2 (5 bases each). Between the trimmed V and J ends, which lost 5 bases and 5 bases, there was a span of 12 bases. Germline V gives CDR1 LNHDA, CDR2 SQIVND (reference sequence). This CDR3 contains 13 residues. CDR3 DNA: TGTGCCAGTAGTCCCCGGGGACGGGAGACCCAGTACTTC. Protein: CASSPRGRETQYF.

This clone was counted only a few times. The J gene is TRBJ1-1, the V gene TRBV10-3; D remains ambiguous. Germline CDR1 reads ENHRY; CDR2 reads SYGVKD. The CDR3 is 12 amino acids. The V end was cut by 8 bases, the J end by 6 bases, with 13 bases between. The CDR3, as DNA: TGTGCCATCCTCCAGCCGGGAGCTGAAGCTTTCTTT. It translates to CAILQPGAEAFF.

The chain carries TRBV6-4 and TRBJ1-1, with TRBD1 matching over 8 bases. V lost 8 bases to trimming and J lost 5 bases; unmatched junction nucleotides: 7. CDR3 length: 13 residues. Germline V gives CDR1 MRHNA, CDR2 SNTAGT. The CDR3 region has the DNA TGTGCCAGCCGAGACAGGGGTGGGACTGAAGCTTTCTTT. It encodes CASRDRGGTEAFF.

This clone was seen a handful of times. The CDR3 nucleotides are TGCAGCGTTGAAGATCGGGGGAGGGAAACTGAAGCTTTCTTT. This encodes CSVEDRGRETEAFF. The chain links TRBV29-1 to TRBJ1-1, with D maybe TRBD1 (5 bases). V was shortened by 0 bases and J by 5 bases, with 13 bases between the two germline ends. CDR3 length: 14 residues. From germline, CDR1 is SQVTM and CDR2 ANQGSEA.

There are a few counts of this clone. This chain connects TRBV29-1 to TRBJ2-4, with 8 nucleotides matching TRBD2. Per the germline V gene, CDR1 is SQVTM and CDR2 is ANQGSEA. The V gene end was trimmed by 5 bases and the J gene end by 0 bases; junction bases not matched to a gene: 3. The CDR3 is 14 residues long. CDR3 nucleotides: TGCAGCGTTCACGGGGGGGAAGCCAAAAACATTCAGTACTTC. Translating it yields CSVHGGEAKNIQYF.

This sequence joins TRBV2 and TRBJ2-1, with a possible D match to TRBD2 (6 bases). The CDR3 extends over 16 amino acids. Germline V gene sequence: CDR1 SNHLY, CDR2 FYNNEI. The V and J ends lost 8 bases and 6 bases respectively, with 23 bases between them. Here the CDR3 DNA reads TGTGCCAGCCAGGCCGGGACTCAAGACCGCGGCAATGAGCAGTTCTTC. Amino acids: CASQAGTQDRGNEQFF.

V gene TRBV7-2 combines with J gene TRBJ2-1; no clear D gene. Germline CDR1 and CDR2: SGHTA and FQGNSA. This CDR3 comprises 13 residues. Trimming took off 0 bases at V and 10 bases at J, with 10 bases between the two ends. The CDR3 nucleotides are TGTGCCAGCAGCTTAGCGGGGTCTTTGGAGCAGTTCTTC. It translates to CASSLAGSLEQFF.

The chain uses TRBV4-1 and TRBJ1-1, with 7 bases that match TRBD1. The CDR3 runs 16 residues. Losses at the gene ends were 3 bases for V and 1 base for J; bases not matched to a gene: 8. The V gene's germline CDR1 is MGHRA and CDR2 YSYEKL. The DNA for the CDR3 is TGCGCCAGCAGCCAGGGGACCCGGGACAGGAACACTGAAGCTTTCTTT. Its protein product is CASSQGTRDRNTEAFF.

The chain links TRBV2 to TRBJ2-5; TRBD1 might be the D (5 bases). This CDR3 has 17 residues. Trimming shortened V by 4 bases and J by 3 bases, and 21 bases separated the two germline ends. Germline V CDR1 and CDR2: SNHLY, FYNNEI. The CDR3: CASSVGLGQIIEETQYF. CDR3 DNA: TGTGCCAGCAGTGTGGGGCTGGGCCAGATTATCGAAGAGACCCAGTACTTC.

The chain has TRBV9 and TRBJ1-2; TRBD1 is a possible D gene (5 bases). This CDR3 has 14 amino acids. CDR1 SGDLS and CDR2 YYNGEE come from the germline V gene. The ends were cut back, 4 bases at V and 0 bases at J, with 10 bases in the middle. In DNA form, the CDR3 reads TGTGCCAGCAGCCCCTGGGGCCCTAACTATGGCTACACCTTC. Its protein is CASSPWGPNYGYTF.

The rearrangement joins TRBV6-5 to TRBJ2-1; 11 bases agree with TRBD2. V lost 2 bases to trimming and J lost 7 bases; unmatched junction nucleotides: 1. Per the germline V gene, CDR1 is MNHEY and CDR2 is SVGAGI. The CDR3 length is 14 residues. CDR3 residues: CASSYGTSGNEQFF. CDR3 sequence (DNA): TGTGCCAGCAGTTACGGGACTAGCGGTAATGAGCAGTTCTTC.

The chain employs TRBV7-9 and TRBJ2-7; a weak D match, TRBD1 (6 bases). The CDR3 is 17 residues long. Between the trimmed V and J ends, which lost 1 base and 0 bases, there was a span of 16 bases. Germline V lookup: CDR1 SEHNR, CDR2 FQNEAQ (reference sequence). DNA of the CDR3: TGTGCCAGCAGCTTAGAGGGAGCAGGGGCAAGCTCCTACGAGCAGTACTTC. Its translation: CASSLEGAGASSYEQYF. Together with reference TRBV7-9 and TRBJ2-7, the CDR3 gives the full variable domain: DTGVSQNPRHKITKRGQNVTFRCDPISEHNRLYWYRQTLGQGPEFLTYFQNEAQLEKSRLLSDRFSAERPKGSFSTLEIQRTEQGDSAMYLCASSLEGAGASSYEQYFGPGTRLTVT.

This clone showed up just a few times. CDR3 DNA: TGTGCCAGTAGTCCCTGGACTAGCGGGCCGTTGGAGACCCAGTACTTC. Its translation: CASSPWTSGPLETQYF. V and J are TRBV19 and TRBJ2-5, with 11 positions matching TRBD2. The CDR3 spans 16 residues. After removal of 5 bases from V and 5 bases from J, the junction contained 10 bases not matched to a gene. From germline, CDR1 is LNHDA and CDR2 SQIVND (reference sequence).

The sample holds a few counts of this clone. The chain combines TRBV13 with TRBJ1-2; possible D gene TRBD1, 6 bases. The ends were cut back, 5 bases at V and 4 bases at J, with 14 bases in the middle. The CDR3 is 14 residues long. In germline, CDR1 is PRHDT, CDR2 FYEKMQ (reference sequence). This CDR3 reads CASSPRQVGYGYTF. CDR3 coding DNA: TGTGCCAGCAGCCCCAGACAGGTCGGCTATGGCTACACCTTC.

A note on this clone: A read error may produce the germline difference seen at one junction end. This chain joins TRBV5-6 and TRBJ2-7, with D hard to call. CDR1 is SGHDT, CDR2 YYEEEE, per germline. The CDR3 is 14 amino acids. CDR3: CASSLATLSSEQYF. CDR3 DNA sequence: TGTGCCAGCAGCTTGGCCACGCTGTCCTCCGAGCAGTACTTC.

The rearrangement joins TRBV27 to TRBJ1-4; D is unresolved. Trimming shortened V by 6 bases and J by 2 bases, and 10 bases separated the two germline ends. This CDR3 is built from 14 residues. Per germline, CDR1 MNHEY and CDR2 SMNVEV (reference sequence). CDR3 bases: TGTGCCAGCAGGGACCCCGGTACTAATGAAAAACTGTTTTTT. Encoded protein: CASRDPGTNEKLFF.

The table lists this clone with a few counts. CDR3 nucleotide sequence: TGTGCCAGCAGAAACTATGGCTACACCTTC. Translation: CASRNYGYTF. The V gene is TRBV6-6, the J gene TRBJ1-2; D unresolved. Trimming removed 6 bases at V and 2 bases at J, with 1 base between. Germline CDR1 reads MNHNY; CDR2 reads SVGAGI (reference sequence). This CDR3 contains 10 residues.